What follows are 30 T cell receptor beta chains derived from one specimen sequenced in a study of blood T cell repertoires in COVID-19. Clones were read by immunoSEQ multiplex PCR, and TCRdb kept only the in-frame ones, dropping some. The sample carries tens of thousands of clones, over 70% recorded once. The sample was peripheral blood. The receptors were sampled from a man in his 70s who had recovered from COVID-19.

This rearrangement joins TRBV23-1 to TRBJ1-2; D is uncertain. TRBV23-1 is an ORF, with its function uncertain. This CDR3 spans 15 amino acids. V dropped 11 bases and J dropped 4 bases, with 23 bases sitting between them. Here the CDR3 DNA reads TGCGCCCACCCCCGGTTACGTTCGGGGTCCTATGGCTACACCTTC. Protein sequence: CAHPRLRSGSYGYTF.

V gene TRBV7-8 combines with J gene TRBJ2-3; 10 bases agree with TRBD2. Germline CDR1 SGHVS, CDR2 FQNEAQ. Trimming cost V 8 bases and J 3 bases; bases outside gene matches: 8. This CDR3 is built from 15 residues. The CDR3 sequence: CASELGSGRTDTQYF. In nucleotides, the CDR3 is TGTGCCAGCGAACTTGGTAGCGGGAGGACAGATACGCAGTATTTT.

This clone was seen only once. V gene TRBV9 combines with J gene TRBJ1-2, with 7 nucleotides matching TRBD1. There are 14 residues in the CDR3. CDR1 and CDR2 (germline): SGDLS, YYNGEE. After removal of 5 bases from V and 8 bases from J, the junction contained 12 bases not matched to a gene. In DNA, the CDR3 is TGTGCCAGCAGGGGGGACAGCATTACGGGCGGCTACACCTTC. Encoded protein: CASRGDSITGGYTF.

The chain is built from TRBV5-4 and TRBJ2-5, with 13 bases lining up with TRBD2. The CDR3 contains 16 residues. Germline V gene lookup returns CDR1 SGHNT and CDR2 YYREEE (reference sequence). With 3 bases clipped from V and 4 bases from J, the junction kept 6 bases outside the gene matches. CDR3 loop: CASSSPLAGGAETQYF. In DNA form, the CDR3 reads TGTGCCAGCAGCTCTCCACTAGCGGGAGGGGCAGAGACCCAGTACTTC. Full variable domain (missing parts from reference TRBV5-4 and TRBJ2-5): ETGVTQSPTHLIKTRGQQVTLRCSSQSGHNTVSWYQQALGQGPQFIFQYYREEENGRGNFPPRFSGLQFPNYSSELNVNALELDDSALYLCASSSPLAGGAETQYFGPGTRLLVL.

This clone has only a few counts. Written as DNA, the CDR3 is TGTGCCAGCAGCCAGATCCCGTTGGGCAGGGATAGCTACGAGCAGTACTTC. Its translation: CASSQIPLGRDSYEQYF. The chain carries TRBV7-9 and TRBJ2-7, with D perhaps TRBD1 (5 bases). CDR3 length: 17 residues. Trimming removed 5 bases from V and 3 bases from J, with 23 bases in between. From germline, CDR1 is SEHNR and CDR2 FQNEAQ (reference sequence).

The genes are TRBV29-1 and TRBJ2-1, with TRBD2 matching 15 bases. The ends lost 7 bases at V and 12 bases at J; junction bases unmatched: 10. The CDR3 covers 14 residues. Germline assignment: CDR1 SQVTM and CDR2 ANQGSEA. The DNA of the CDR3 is TGCAGCGCAAAGGGACTAGCGGGAGGTTCGGGGCAGTTCTTC. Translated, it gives CSAKGLAGGSGQFF.

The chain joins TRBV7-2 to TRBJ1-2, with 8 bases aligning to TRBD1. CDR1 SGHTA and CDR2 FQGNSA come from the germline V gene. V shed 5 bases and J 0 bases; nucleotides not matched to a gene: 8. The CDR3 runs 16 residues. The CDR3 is CASSEGQAGANYGYTF. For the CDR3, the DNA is TGTGCCAGCAGCGAGGGACAGGCGGGAGCTAACTATGGCTACACCTTC.

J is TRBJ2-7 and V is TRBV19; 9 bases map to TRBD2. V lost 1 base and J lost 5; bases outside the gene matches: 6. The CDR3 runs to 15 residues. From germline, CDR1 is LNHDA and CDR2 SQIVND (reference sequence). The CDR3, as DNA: TGTGCCAGTAGTATAGGGGCGGGAGGGCCGAACGAGCAGTACTTC. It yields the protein CASSIGAGGPNEQYF.

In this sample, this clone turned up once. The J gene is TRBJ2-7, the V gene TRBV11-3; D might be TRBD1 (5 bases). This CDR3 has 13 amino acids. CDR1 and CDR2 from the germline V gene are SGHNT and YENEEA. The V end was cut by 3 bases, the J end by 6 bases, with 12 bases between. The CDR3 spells CASSFGRDREQYF. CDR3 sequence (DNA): TGTGCCAGCAGCTTCGGCAGGGATCGCGAGCAGTACTTC. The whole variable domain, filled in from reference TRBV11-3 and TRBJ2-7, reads EAGVVQSPRYKIIEKKQPVAFWCNPISGHNTLYWYLQNLGQGPELLIRYENEEAVDDSQLPKDRFSAERLKGVDSTLKIQPAELGDSAVYLCASSFGRDREQYFGPGTRLTVT.

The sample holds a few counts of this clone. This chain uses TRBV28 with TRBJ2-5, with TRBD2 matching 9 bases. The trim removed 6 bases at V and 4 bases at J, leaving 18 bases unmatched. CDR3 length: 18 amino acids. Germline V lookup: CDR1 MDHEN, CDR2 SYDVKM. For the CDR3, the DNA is TGTGCCAGCAGGCTACCTCTCGTAGCGGGAGAGTTCACAGAGACCCAGTACTTC. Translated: CASRLPLVAGEFTETQYF. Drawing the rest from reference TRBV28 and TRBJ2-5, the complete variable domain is DVKVTQSSRYLVKRTGEKVFLECVQDMDHENMFWYRQDPGLGLRLIYFSYDVKMKEKGDIPEGYSVSREKKERFSLILESASTNQTSMYLCASRLPLVAGEFTETQYFGPGTRLLVL.

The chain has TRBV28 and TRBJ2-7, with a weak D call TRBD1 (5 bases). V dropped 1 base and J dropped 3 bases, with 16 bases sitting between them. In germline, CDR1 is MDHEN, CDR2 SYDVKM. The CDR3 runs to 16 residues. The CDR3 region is CASSLSGFGSGYEQYF. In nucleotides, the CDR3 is TGTGCCAGCAGTTTATCAGGGTTCGGGTCGGGCTACGAGCAGTACTTC.

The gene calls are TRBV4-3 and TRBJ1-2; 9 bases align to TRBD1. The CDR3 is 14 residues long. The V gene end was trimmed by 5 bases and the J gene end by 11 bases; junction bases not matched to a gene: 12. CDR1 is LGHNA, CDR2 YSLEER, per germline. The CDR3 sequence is CASSSTTGGPEYTF. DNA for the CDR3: TGCGCCAGCAGCTCAACGACAGGGGGGCCGGAATACACCTTC.

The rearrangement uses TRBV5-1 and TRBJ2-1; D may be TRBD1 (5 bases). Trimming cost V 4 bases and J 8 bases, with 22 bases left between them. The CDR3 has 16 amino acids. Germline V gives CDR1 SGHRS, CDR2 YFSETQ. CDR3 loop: CASSPTGHTGFDEQFF. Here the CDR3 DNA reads TGCGCCAGCAGCCCCACCGGACATACAGGTTTCGATGAGCAGTTCTTC.

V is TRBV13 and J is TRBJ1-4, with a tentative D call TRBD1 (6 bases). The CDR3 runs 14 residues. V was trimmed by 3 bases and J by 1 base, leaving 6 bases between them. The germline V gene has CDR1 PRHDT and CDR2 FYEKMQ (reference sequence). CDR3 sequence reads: CASSLTGTNEKLFF. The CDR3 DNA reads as TGTGCCAGCAGCTTGACAGGAACTAATGAAAAACTGTTTTTT.

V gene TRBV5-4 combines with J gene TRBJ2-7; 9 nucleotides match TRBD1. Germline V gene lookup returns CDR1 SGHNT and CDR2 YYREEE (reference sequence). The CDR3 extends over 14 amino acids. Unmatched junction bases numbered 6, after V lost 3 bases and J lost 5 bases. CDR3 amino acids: CASSWGQGSDEQYF. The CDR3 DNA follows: TGTGCCAGCAGCTGGGGACAGGGCTCGGACGAGCAGTACTTC.

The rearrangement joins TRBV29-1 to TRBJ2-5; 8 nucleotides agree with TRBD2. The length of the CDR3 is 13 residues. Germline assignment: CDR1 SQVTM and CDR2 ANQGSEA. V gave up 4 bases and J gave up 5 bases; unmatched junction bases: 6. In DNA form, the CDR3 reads TGCAGCGTTGGCGGGGGGCGGTGGGAGACCCAGTACTTC. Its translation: CSVGGGRWETQYF.

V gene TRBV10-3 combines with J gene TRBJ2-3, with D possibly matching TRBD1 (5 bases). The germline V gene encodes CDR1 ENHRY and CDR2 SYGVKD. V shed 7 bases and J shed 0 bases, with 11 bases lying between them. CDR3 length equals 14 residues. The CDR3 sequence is CAITDTTSTDTQYF. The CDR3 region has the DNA TGTGCCATCACGGACACTACTAGCACAGATACGCAGTATTTT.

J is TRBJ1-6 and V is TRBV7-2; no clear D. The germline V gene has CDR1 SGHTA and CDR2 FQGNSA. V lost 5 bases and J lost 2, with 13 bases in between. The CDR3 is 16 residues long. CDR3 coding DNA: TGTGCCAGCAGCCTGACGGGTCTTACCTATAATTCACCCCTCCACTTT. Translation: CASSLTGLTYNSPLHF.

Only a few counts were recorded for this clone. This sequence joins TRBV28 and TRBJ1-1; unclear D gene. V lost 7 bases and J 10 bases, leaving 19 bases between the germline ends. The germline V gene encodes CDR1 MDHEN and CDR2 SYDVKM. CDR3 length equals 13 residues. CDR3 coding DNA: TGTGCCAGCACTCCCGTTAGCGTCCCTCCAGCTTTCTTT. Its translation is CASTPVSVPPAFF.

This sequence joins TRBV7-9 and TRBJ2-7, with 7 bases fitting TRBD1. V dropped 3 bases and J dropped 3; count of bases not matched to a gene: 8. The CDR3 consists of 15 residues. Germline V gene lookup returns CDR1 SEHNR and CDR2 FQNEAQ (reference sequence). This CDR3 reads CASSFGAGTDYEQYF. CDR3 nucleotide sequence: TGTGCCAGCAGCTTCGGAGCCGGGACAGACTACGAGCAGTACTTC.

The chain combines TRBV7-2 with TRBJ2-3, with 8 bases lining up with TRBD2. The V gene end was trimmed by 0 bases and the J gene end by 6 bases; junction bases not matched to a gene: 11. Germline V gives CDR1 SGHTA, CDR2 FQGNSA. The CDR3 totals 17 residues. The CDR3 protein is CASSLAFSGAHGDTQYF. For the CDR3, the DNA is TGTGCCAGCAGCTTAGCTTTTAGCGGGGCTCACGGGGATACGCAGTATTTT.

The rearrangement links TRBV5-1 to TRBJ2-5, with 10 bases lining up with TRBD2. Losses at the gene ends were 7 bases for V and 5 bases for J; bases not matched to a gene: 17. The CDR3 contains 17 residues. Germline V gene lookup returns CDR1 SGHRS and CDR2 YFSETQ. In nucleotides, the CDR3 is TGCGCCAGCGCTTTAGCGGGAGGTAGGGTTGGTGCGGAGACCCAGTACTTC. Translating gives CASALAGGRVGAETQYF. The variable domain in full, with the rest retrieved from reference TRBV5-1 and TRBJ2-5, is KAGVTQTPRYLIKTRGQQVTLSCSPISGHRSVSWYQQTPGQGLQFLFEYFSETQRNKGNFPGRFSGRQFSNSRSEMNVSTLELGDSALYLCASALAGGRVGAETQYFGPGTRLLVL.

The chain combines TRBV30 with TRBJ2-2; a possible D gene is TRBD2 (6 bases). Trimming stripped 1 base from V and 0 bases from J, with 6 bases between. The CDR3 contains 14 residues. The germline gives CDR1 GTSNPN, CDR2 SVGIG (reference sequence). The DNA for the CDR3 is TGTGCCTGGAGTGGACTAGCGAACACCGGGGAGCTGTTTTTT. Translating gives CAWSGLANTGELFF.

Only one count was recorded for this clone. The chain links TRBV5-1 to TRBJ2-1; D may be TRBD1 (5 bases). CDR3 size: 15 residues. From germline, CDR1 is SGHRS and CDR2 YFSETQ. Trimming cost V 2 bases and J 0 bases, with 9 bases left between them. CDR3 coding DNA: TGCGCCAGCAGCTTACTTGACAGCTCCTACAATGAGCAGTTCTTC. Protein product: CASSLLDSSYNEQFF.

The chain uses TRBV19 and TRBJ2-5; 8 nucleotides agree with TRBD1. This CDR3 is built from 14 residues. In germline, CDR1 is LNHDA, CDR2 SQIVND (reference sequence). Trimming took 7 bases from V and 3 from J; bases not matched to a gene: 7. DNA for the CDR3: TGTGCCAGTAATCCTGGACAGGGTGAAGAGACCCAGTACTTC. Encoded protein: CASNPGQGEETQYF.

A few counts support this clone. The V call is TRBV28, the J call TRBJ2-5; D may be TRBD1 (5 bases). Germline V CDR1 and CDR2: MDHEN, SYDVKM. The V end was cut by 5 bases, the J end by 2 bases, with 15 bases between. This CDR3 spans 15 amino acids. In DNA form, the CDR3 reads TGTGCCAGCAGTACAGGTAGCCCAATTCAAGAGACCCAGTACTTC. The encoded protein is CASSTGSPIQETQYF. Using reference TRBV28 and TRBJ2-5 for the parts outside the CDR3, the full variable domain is DVKVTQSSRYLVKRTGEKVFLECVQDMDHENMFWYRQDPGLGLRLIYFSYDVKMKEKGDIPEGYSVSREKKERFSLILESASTNQTSMYLCASSTGSPIQETQYFGPGTRLLVL.

The CDR3 sequence is CASSAGKSNQPQHF. The CDR3 DNA sequence: TGTGCCAGCAGTGCAGGGAAGAGCAATCAGCCCCAGCATTTT. This chain links TRBV2 with TRBJ1-5; TRBD1 is a possible D gene (5 bases). The CDR3 contains 14 residues. Trimming stripped 4 bases from V and 1 base from J, with 8 bases between. From germline, CDR1 is SNHLY and CDR2 FYNNEI.

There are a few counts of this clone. CDR3 region: CASSMTSGVPQTQYF. The CDR3 coding sequence is TGTGCCAGCAGTATGACTAGCGGGGTTCCGCAGACGCAGTATTTT. The chain recombines TRBV6-5 with TRBJ2-3, with 11 bases aligning to TRBD2. This CDR3 comprises 15 residues. Germline lookup yields CDR1 MNHEY and CDR2 SVGAGI. Losses at the gene ends were 5 bases for V and 9 bases for J; bases not matched to a gene: 10.

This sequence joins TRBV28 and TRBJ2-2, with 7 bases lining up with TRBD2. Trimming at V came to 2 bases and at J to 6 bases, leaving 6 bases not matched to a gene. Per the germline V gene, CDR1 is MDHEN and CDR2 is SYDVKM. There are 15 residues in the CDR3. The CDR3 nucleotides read TGTGCCAGCAGTTTAGGCGGGAGTCTGGCCGGGGAGCTGTTTTTT. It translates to CASSLGGSLAGELFF.

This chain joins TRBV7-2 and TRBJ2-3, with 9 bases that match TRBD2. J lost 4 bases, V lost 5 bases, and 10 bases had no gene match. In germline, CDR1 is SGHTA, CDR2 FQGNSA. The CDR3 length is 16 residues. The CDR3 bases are TGTGCCAGCAGCCCCCGGGGTAGCGGGGGAGCAGATACGCAGTATTTT. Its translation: CASSPRGSGGADTQYF. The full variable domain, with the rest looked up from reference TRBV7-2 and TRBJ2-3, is GAGVSQSPSNKVTEKGKDVELRCDPISGHTALYWYRQSLGQGLEFLIYFQGNSAPDKSGLPSDRFSAERTGGSVSTLTIQRTQQEDSAVYLCASSPRGSGGADTQYFGPGTRLTVL.